What follows are 20 T cell receptor beta chains derived from one specimen sequenced in a study of blood T cell repertoires in COVID-19. TCRdb's copy holds only in-frame clones and misses some; the assay was immunoSEQ multiplex PCR. The table has about 80,000 clones, around 78% seen once. The source material was peripheral blood. Source of these receptors: a human donor in a cohort sampled during active COVID-19.

V usage is TRBV5-1 and J usage is TRBJ2-2, with TRBD1 matching over 9 bases. V was pared by 4 bases and J by 3 bases, with 7 bases of the junction left unmatched. The germline V gene encodes CDR1 SGHRS and CDR2 YFSETQ. This CDR3 region has 16 residues. The CDR3 is CASSPGQGSHTGELFF. For the CDR3, the DNA is TGCGCCAGCAGCCCGGGACAGGGTTCCCACACCGGGGAGCTGTTTTTT.

V usage is TRBV5-6 and J usage is TRBJ1-4; a weak D match, TRBD1 (5 bases). This CDR3 region has 15 residues. V lost 4 bases to trimming and J lost 5 bases, with 15 bases between them. CDR1 and CDR2 (germline): SGHDT, YYEEEE. The CDR3 protein is CASSGGVAVNEKLFF. The CDR3 nucleotides read TGTGCCAGCAGCGGAGGGGTGGCAGTCAATGAAAAACTGTTTTTT. Filled out from reference TRBV5-6 and TRBJ1-4, the complete variable domain reads DAGVTQSPTHLIKTRGQQVTLRCSPKSGHDTVSWYQQALGQGPQFIFQYYEEEERQRGNFPDRFSGHQFPNYSSELNVNALLLGDSALYLCASSGGVAVNEKLFFGSGTQLSVL.

V gene TRBV7-9 combines with J gene TRBJ2-2; no firm D call. This CDR3 is built from 13 residues. V was clipped by 4 bases and J by 8 bases, with 11 bases between them. Germline CDR1 and CDR2: SEHNR and FQNEAQ (reference sequence). The chain's CDR3 is CASSSPPVGELFF. CDR3 in DNA: TGTGCCAGCAGCTCCCCCCCGGTTGGGGAGCTGTTTTTT.

The chain combines TRBV5-1 with TRBJ2-3; D gene uncertain. Trimming removed 6 bases at V and 5 bases at J, with 7 bases between. Germline CDR1 SGHRS, CDR2 YFSETQ. This CDR3 is 11 amino acids long. The CDR3 DNA follows: TGCGCCAGCACCCTGAGAGATACGCAGTATTTT. Translated: CASTLRDTQYF.

This chain uses TRBV12-3 or TRBV12-4 with TRBJ2-5; D is undetermined. V was cut by 2 bases and J by 5 bases, with 9 bases left in between. The CDR3 consists of 13 residues. Written as DNA, the CDR3 is TGTGCCAGCAGTTTATGGAGCGAGGAGACCCAGTACTTC. Translated, it gives CASSLWSEETQYF.

With regard to this clone: This same CDR3 is encoded by further DNA sequences in the sample. The chain couples TRBV7-9 to TRBJ2-5, with TRBD2 identical over 7 bases. The V segment lost 5 bases and the J segment 1 base; nucleotides outside the gene matches: 7. The CDR3 contains 15 residues. CDR1 and CDR2 from the germline V gene are SEHNR and FQNEAQ (reference sequence). The CDR3 DNA sequence: TGTGCCAGCAGCCTTGGCGGACTAGGCCAAGAGACCCAGTACTTC. Its protein product is CASSLGGLGQETQYF.

J is TRBJ1-4 and V is TRBV28; D uncertain. The CDR3 spans 14 residues. Germline CDR1 and CDR2: MDHEN and SYDVKM. V was shortened by 6 bases and J by 4 bases, with 12 bases between the two germline ends. CDR3 DNA: TGTGCCAGCAGCTTGGAGATGATTAATGAAAAACTGTTTTTT. Translating it yields CASSLEMINEKLFF.

The rearrangement links TRBV19 to TRBJ2-6; no reliable D call. V was trimmed by 9 bases and J by 0 bases, leaving 6 bases between them. Germline lookup yields CDR1 LNHDA and CDR2 SQIVND (reference sequence). The CDR3 totals 13 residues. The CDR3 nucleotides read TGTGCCAGCGGTCGCTCTGGGGCCAACGTCCTGACTTTC. Its protein product is CASGRSGANVLTF.

The chain is built from TRBV6-2 or TRBV6-3 and TRBJ2-1; the D is unclear. Germline loops: CDR1 MNHEY, CDR2 SVGEGT. The CDR3 loop spans 11 amino acids. Trimming shortened V by 4 bases and J by 10 bases, and 8 bases separated the two germline ends. Here the CDR3 reads CASSSLWEQFF. The CDR3 coding sequence is TGTGCCAGCAGTTCACTATGGGAGCAGTTCTTC.

The CDR3 protein is CASSAIARGGYTF. DNA for the CDR3: TGTGCCAGCAGCGCCATTGCCAGGGGTGGCTACACCTTC. The rearrangement joins TRBV9 to TRBJ1-2, with D possibly TRBD1 on 6 matching bases. The CDR3 extends over 13 amino acids. Trimming shortened V by 3 bases and J by 7 bases, and 13 bases separated the two germline ends. Looked up from germline, CDR1 is SGDLS and CDR2 is YYNGEE. The full variable domain, completed using reference TRBV9 and TRBJ1-2, is DSGVTQTPKHLITATGQRVTLRCSPRSGDLSVYWYQQSLDQGLQFLIQYYNGEERAKGNILERFSAQQFPDLHSELNLSSLELGDSALYFCASSAIARGGYTFGSGTRLTVV.

The V and J genes are TRBV2 and TRBJ2-5, with 7 bases identical to TRBD1. The CDR3 extends over 15 amino acids. Germline-derived CDR1 and CDR2 are SNHLY and FYNNEI. The V and J ends lost 3 bases and 5 bases, in that order; junction bases with no gene match: 9. CDR3 protein: CASSDGTVYEETQYF. CDR3 coding DNA: TGTGCCAGCAGTGACGGGACAGTTTATGAGGAGACCCAGTACTTC.

V is TRBV13 and J is TRBJ2-7, with D perhaps TRBD2 (5 bases). CDR1 and CDR2 from the germline V gene are PRHDT and FYEKMQ (reference sequence). V lost 5 bases, J lost 2 bases, and 13 bases lay in between. The CDR3 has 14 amino acids. CDR3 bases: TGTGCCAGCAGCCTCCGGACTCTCACCTACGAGCAGTACTTC. It is translated as CASSLRTLTYEQYF.

This sequence joins TRBV19 and TRBJ2-5; 7 bases agree with TRBD2. CDR1 is LNHDA and CDR2 is SQIVND in the germline V gene (reference sequence). Trimming removed 1 base from V and 5 bases from J; junction bases left unmatched: 19. There are 19 residues in the CDR3. The CDR3 is CASSIGARRLGGKGETQYF. The CDR3 nucleotides are TGTGCCAGTAGTATAGGCGCAAGGCGACTCGGGGGGAAGGGTGAGACCCAGTACTTC.

This clone was detected only a few times. The chain combines TRBV12-3 or TRBV12-4 with TRBJ1-1; no clear D gene. V was pared by 5 bases and J by 5 bases, with 9 bases between. The CDR3 runs 12 residues. The CDR3 region is CASSTQATEAFF. CDR3 nucleotides: TGTGCCAGCAGTACCCAGGCAACTGAAGCTTTCTTT.

V is TRBV6-6 and J is TRBJ2-7; 9 nucleotides align to TRBD1. V lost 6 bases, J lost 3 bases, and 6 bases stayed unmatched. Germline loops: CDR1 MNHNY, CDR2 SVGAGI (reference sequence). The CDR3 sequence is 14 residues long. Written as DNA, the CDR3 is TGTGCCAGCAGCCCGACAGGGGGTCTCTACGAGCAGTACGTC. Its translation: CASSPTGGLYEQYV.

The chain combines TRBV13 with TRBJ2-3, with D possibly being TRBD2 (6 bases). The germline V and J ends were trimmed by 5 bases and 2 bases, with 14 bases remaining between them. Germline V gives CDR1 PRHDT, CDR2 FYEKMQ (reference sequence). CDR3 length: 15 amino acids. CDR3 nucleotide sequence: TGTGCCAGCAGCGCCATAGCGGAGGACACAGATACGCAGTATTTT. It translates to CASSAIAEDTDTQYF.

This clone was found once. This chain joins TRBV5-6 and TRBJ1-2; 8 bases are a match to TRBD1. V lost 3 bases to trimming and J lost 6 bases; unmatched junction nucleotides: 13. This CDR3 contains 16 residues. Germline CDR1 is SGHDT and CDR2 is YYEEEE. CDR3 sequence: CASSSGGRGRQDGYTF. CDR3 DNA sequence: TGTGCCAGCAGCTCGGGTGGCAGGGGGCGACAGGATGGCTACACCTTC.

The chain carries TRBV6-2 or TRBV6-3 and TRBJ2-5; D gene uncertain. Trimming removed 4 bases at V and 1 base at J, with 7 bases between. The length of the CDR3 is 13 residues. The germline CDR1 and CDR2 sequences are MNHEY and SVGEGT. The CDR3 DNA sequence: TGTGCCAGCAGTTTATCAGTCCAAGAGACCCAGTACTTC. Its translation: CASSLSVQETQYF.

V is TRBV19 and J is TRBJ2-7; 10 nucleotides agree with TRBD1. Germline V CDR1 and CDR2: LNHDA, SQIVND (reference sequence). CDR3 size: 15 residues. V shed 6 bases, J shed 5 bases, and the junction held 10 bases outside the gene matches. The CDR3, as DNA: TGTGCCAGTAGCCCGACAGGGGGCTTTAGGGACGAGCAGTACGTC. It yields the protein CASSPTGGFRDEQYV.

CDR3 sequence (DNA): TGTGCCAGCAGCAGGCGGAGCTCCTACAATGAGCAGTTCTTC. Protein sequence: CASSRRSSYNEQFF. The chain uses TRBV5-8 and TRBJ2-1; D is undetermined. Trimming removed 4 bases at V and 0 bases at J, with 8 bases between. Germline CDR1 and CDR2: SGHTS and YDEGEE. The CDR3 covers 14 residues.